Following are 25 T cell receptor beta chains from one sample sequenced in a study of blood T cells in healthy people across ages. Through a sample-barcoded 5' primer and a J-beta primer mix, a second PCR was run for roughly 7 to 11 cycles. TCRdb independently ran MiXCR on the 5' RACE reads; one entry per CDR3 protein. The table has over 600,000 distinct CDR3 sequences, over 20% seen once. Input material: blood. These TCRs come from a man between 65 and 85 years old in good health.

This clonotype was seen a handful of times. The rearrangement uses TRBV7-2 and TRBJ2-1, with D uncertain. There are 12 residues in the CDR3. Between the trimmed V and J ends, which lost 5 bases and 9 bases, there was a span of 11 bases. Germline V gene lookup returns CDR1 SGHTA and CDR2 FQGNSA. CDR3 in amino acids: CASSRTRSEQFF. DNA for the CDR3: TGTGCCAGCAGCAGGACCAGGAGTGAGCAGTTCTTC.

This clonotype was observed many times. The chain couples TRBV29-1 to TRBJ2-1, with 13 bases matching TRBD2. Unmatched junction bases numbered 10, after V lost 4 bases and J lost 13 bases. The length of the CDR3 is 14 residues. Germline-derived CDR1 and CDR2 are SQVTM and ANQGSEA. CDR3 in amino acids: CSVGTGLAGEYQFF. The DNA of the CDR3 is TGCAGCGTTGGGACCGGACTAGCGGGAGAATATCAGTTCTTC.

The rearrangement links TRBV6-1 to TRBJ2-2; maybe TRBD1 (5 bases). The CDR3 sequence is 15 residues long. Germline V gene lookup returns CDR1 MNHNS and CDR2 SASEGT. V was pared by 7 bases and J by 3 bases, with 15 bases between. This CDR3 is CASTVVTGDTGELFF. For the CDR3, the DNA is TGTGCCAGCACGGTTGTCACAGGAGACACCGGGGAGCTGTTTTTT.

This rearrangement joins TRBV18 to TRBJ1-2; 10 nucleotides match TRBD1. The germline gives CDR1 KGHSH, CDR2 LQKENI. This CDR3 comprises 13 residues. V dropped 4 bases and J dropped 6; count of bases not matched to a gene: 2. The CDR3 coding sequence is TGTGCCAGCTCACAGGGACAGGGGAATGGCTACACCTTC. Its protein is CASSQGQGNGYTF.

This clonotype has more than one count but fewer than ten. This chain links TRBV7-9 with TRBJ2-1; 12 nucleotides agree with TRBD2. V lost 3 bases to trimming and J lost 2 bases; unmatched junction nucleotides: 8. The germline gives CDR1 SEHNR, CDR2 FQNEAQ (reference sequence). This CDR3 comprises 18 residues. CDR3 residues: CASSLIGASGRAYNEQFF. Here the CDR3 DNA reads TGTGCCAGCAGCTTGATCGGGGCTAGCGGGAGGGCCTACAATGAGCAGTTCTTC.

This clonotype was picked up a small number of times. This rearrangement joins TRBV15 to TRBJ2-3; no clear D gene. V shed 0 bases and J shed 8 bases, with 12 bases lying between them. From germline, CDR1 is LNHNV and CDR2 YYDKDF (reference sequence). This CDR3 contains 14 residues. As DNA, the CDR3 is TGTGCCACCAGCAGAGACGTTACTGCCGCTACGCAGTATTTT. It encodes CATSRDVTAATQYF.

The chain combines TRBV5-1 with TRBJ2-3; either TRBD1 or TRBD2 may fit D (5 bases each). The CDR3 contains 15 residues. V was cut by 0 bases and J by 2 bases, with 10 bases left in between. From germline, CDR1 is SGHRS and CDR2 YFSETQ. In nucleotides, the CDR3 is TGCGCCAGCAGCTTGGGGGGGTTAGACACAGATACGCAGTATTTT. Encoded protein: CASSLGGLDTDTQYF.

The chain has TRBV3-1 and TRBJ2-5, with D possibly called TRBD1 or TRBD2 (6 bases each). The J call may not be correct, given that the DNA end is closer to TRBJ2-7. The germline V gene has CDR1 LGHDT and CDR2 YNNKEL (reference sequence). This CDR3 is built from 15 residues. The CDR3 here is CASSQGAGTIYEQYF. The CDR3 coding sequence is TGTGCCAGCAGCCAAGGGGCGGGGACAATCTACGAGCAGTACTTC.

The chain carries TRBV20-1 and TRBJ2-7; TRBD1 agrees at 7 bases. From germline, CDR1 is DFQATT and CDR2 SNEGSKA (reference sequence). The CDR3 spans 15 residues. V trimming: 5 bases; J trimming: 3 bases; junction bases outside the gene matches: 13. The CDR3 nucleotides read TGCAGTGCTTACCCCCAAGACAGGGCGATCTACGAGCAGTACTTC. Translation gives CSAYPQDRAIYEQYF.

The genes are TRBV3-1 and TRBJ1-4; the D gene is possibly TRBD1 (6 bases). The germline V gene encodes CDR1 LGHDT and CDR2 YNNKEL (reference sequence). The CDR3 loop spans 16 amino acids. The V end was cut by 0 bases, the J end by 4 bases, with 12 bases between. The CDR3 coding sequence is TGTGCCAGCAGCCAAGAAGGACAGACACTTAATGAAAAACTGTTTTTT. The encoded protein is CASSQEGQTLNEKLFF.

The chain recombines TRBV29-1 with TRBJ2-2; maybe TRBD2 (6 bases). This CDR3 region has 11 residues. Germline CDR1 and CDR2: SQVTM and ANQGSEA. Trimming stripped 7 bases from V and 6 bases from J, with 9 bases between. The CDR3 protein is CSARGAGELFF. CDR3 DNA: TGCAGCGCCCGCGGGGCCGGGGAGCTGTTTTTT.

The CDR3 bases are TGTGCCAGCACCGACAGCCCGGGACAGCCCCAGCATTTT. Its translation is CASTDSPGQPQHF. The chain joins TRBV3-1 to TRBJ1-5, with a possible D match to TRBD1 (5 bases). The germline gives CDR1 LGHDT, CDR2 YNNKEL (reference sequence). The CDR3 extends over 13 amino acids. V was shortened by 7 bases and J by 7 bases, with 14 bases between the two germline ends.

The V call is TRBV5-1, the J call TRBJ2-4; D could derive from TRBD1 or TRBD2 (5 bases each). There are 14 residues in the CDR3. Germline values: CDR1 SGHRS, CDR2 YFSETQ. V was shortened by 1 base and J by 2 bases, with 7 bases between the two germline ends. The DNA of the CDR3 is TGCGCCAGCAGCTTGAGGGACCCCAAAAACATTCAGTACTTC. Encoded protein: CASSLRDPKNIQYF.

CDR3 amino acids: CASSLSHIQYF. The CDR3 bases are TGTGCCAGCAGCTTATCCCACATTCAGTACTTC. The chain recombines TRBV7-2 with TRBJ2-4; D unresolved. The germline V gene encodes CDR1 SGHTA and CDR2 FQGNSA. V lost 2 bases to trimming and J lost 8 bases, with 4 bases between them. The CDR3 is 11 amino acids.

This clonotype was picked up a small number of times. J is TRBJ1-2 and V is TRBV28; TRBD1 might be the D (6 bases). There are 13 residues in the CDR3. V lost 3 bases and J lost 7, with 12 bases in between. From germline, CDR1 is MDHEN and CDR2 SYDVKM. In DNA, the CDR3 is TGTGCCAGCAGTTTTCCAGGGGCCGCTGGCTACACCTTC. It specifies CASSFPGAAGYTF.

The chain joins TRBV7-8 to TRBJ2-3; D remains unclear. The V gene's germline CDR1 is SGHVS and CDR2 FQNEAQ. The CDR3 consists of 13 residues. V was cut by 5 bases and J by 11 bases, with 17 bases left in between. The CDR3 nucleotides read TGTGCCAGCAGCCCCCTTCGCCTCGAGAAGCAGTATTTT. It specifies CASSPLRLEKQYF.

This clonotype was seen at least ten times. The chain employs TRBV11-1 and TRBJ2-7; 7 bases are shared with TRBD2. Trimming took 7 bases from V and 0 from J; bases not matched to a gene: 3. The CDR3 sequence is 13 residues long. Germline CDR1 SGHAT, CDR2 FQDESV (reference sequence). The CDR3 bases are TGTGCCAGCACGAGGGAGGGCTCCTACGAGCAGTACTTC. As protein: CASTREGSYEQYF. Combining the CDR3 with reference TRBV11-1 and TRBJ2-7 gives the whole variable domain EAEVAQSPRYKITEKSQAVAFWCDPISGHATLYWYRQILGQGPELLVQFQDESVVDDSQLPKDRFSAERLKGVDSTLKIQPAELGDSAMYLCASTREGSYEQYFGPGTRLTVT.

CDR3 in DNA: TGTGCCAGCAAGGGACAGGGGAGATATGGCTACACCTTC. Encoded protein: CASKGQGRYGYTF. V usage is TRBV2 and J usage is TRBJ1-2, with 10 bases lining up with TRBD1. CDR3 length equals 13 residues. With V trimmed by 7 bases and J by 5 bases, 4 bases remained unmatched. The germline gives CDR1 SNHLY, CDR2 FYNNEI.

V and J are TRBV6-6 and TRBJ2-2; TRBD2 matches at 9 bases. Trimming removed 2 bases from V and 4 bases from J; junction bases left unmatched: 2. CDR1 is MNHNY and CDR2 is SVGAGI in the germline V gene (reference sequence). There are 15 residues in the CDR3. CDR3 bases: TGTGCCAGCAGTTACCGAGCGGGAGGCACCGGGGAGCTGTTTTTT. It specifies CASSYRAGGTGELFF.

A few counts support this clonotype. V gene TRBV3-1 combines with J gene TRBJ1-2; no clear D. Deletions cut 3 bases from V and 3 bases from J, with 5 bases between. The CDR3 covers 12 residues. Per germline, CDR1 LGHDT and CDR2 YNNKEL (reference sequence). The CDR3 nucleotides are TGTGCCAGCAGCCAGAACGACTATGGCTACACCTTC. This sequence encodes CASSQNDYGYTF. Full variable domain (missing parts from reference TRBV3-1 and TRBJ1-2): DTAVSQTPKYLVTQMGNDKSIKCEQNLGHDTMYWYKQDSKKFLKIMFSYNNKELIINETVPNRFSPKSPDKAHLNLHINSLELGDSAVYFCASSQNDYGYTFGSGTRLTVV.

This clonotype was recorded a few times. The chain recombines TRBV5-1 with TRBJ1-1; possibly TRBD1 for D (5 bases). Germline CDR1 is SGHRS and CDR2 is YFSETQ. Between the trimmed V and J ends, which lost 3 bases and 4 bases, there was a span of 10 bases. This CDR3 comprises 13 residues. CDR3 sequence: CASSSRVATEAFF. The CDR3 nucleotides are TGCGCCAGCAGCTCCAGGGTGGCCACTGAAGCTTTCTTT. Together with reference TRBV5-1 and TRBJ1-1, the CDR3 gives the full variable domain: KAGVTQTPRYLIKTRGQQVTLSCSPISGHRSVSWYQQTPGQGLQFLFEYFSETQRNKGNFPGRFSGRQFSNSRSEMNVSTLELGDSALYLCASSSRVATEAFFGQGTRLTVV.

Here the CDR3 DNA reads TGCAGTGCTAGAGACCAAGCAGCAGAGAACTATGGCTACACCTTC. This sequence encodes CSARDQAAENYGYTF. V gene TRBV20-1 combines with J gene TRBJ1-2, with unresolved D. V was pared by 0 bases and J by 2 bases, with 13 bases between. CDR3 length: 15 amino acids. Germline CDR1 DFQATT, CDR2 SNEGSKA (reference sequence).

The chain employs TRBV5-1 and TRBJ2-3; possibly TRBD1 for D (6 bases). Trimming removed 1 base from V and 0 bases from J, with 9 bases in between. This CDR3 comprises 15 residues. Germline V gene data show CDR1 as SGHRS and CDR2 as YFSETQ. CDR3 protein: CASSLLDRSTDTQYF. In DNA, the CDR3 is TGCGCCAGCAGCTTGTTGGACAGAAGCACAGATACGCAGTATTTT.

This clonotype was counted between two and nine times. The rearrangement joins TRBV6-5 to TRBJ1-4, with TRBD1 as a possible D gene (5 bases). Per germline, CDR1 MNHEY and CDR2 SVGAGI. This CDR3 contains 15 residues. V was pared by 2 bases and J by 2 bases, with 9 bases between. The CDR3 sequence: CASSYSWGTNEKLFF. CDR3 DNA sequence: TGTGCCAGCAGTTACAGCTGGGGGACTAATGAAAAACTGTTTTTT.

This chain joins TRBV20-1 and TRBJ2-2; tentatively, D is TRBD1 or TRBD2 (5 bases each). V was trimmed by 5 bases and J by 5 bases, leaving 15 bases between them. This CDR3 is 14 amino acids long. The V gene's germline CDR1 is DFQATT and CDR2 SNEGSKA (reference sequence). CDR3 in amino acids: CSAVDSTGTGELFF. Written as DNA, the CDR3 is TGCAGTGCTGTTGACAGCACGGGGACCGGGGAGCTGTTTTTT.